This T cell receptor (beta chain) emerged from a study of persistence of HIV-infected CD4 T cells. On the study more broadly: Donors had been on suppressive ART for a median of 8 years.

On this clone: As yet, its antigen is unknown. The sample holds other DNA sequences that translate to the same CDR3.

This was the immunoSEQ version 4 assay in survey mode. Each sample used up to about 1 ug genomic DNA diluted to roughly 10 ng/uL. Sequencing used immunoSEQ multiplex PCR; TCRdb keeps in-frame clones, though not all of them. The sample lists about 46,000 clones, just under 90% occurring once. Cells were stimulated nonspecifically with anti-CD3/anti-CD28 magnetic beads. Responding CD4+ T cells were sorted by upregulation of both CD40 ligand and CD69. Donors had CD4+ T cell counts above 400 cells/uL and were CMV-seropositive. A roughly 17-hour stimulation of CD8-depleted PBMCs used anti-CD28/CD49d costimulation, CD40-blocking antibody and enfuvirtide. The input for sequencing was CD4+ T cells sorted from PBMCs after roughly 20-hour stimulation, taken from a patient who received antiretroviral therapy. The TCR was taken from an adult woman with HIV who was CMV-seropositive.

The CDR3 bases are TGCGCCAGCAGCCAAGCGACAGGGAACACTGAAGCTTTCTTT. Protein product: CASSQATGNTEAFF. The rearrangement links TRBV4-3 to TRBJ1-1; a possible D gene is TRBD1 (6 bases). The CDR3 consists of 14 residues. Germline assignment: CDR1 LGHNA and CDR2 YSLEER. Trimming shortened V by 1 base and J by 1 base, and 7 bases separated the two germline ends.